This T cell receptor beta chain was captured in a study of cytomegalovirus exposure and HLA in healthy donors. Study as a whole: Earlier, 150 million to 200 million T cells were analyzed, and over 95 million unique TCR beta sequences were found among them.

This clone was counted a few times. What it binds is not known. Primers included in the PCR were 60 Vbeta and 13 Jbeta primers. Sequencing used immunoSEQ multiplex PCR; TCRdb keeps in-frame clones, though not all of them. The repertoire has hundreds of thousands of clones, under 80% of them found once; the top ten carry under 3%. The V gene lost 1 base and the J gene lost 4 bases, with 13 bases spanning the gap. This CDR3 is 15 amino acids long. Germline loops: CDR1 MNHNS, CDR2 SASEGT. Study-wide results and caveats: An analysis that was carried out later associated 15,000 to 20,000 TCR beta sequences with HLA alleles at 0.05 false discovery rate. In a later analysis, TCR beta V- and J-gene trimming was associated with a missense DCLRE1C variant.

V usage is TRBV6-1 and J usage is TRBJ1-2, with a possible D match to TRBD1 (6 bases). This TCR came from a female donor in good health and CMV-seronegative. Sample: PBMCs. The DNA of the CDR3 is TGTGCCAGCAGTGAAGGTGACGGGACAACCTATGGCTACACCTTC. As protein: CASSEGDGTTYGYTF.